A selection of T cell receptor beta chains follows, all from one sample in a study of neurological immune-mediated disorders. TCRdb re-derived calls from the 5' RACE reads in MiXCR, one entry per CDR3 protein. The data hold around 49,000 distinct CDR3 sequences, with 10% observed a single time. The material sequenced was PBMCs. The origin of the receptors is a woman between 40 and 55 years old in good health. The CDR3 runs from the conserved cysteine through the conserved F or W. D genes are given only for firm matches. Size is stated for part of the rows, as once, few or many counts, or as a class when the clone is expanded.

CDR3nt | CDR3aa | v_gene | abundance | d_gene | j_gene
TGTGCCAGCAAACGCCCTAGCGGGGGGGCCGGGGAGCTGTTTTTT | CASKRPSGGAGELFF | TRBV2 | many | TRBD2 | TRBJ2-2
TGCAGTGCTAGAGAAACAGGGGGGAAGAATTCACCCCTCCACTTT | CSARETGGKNSPLHF | TRBV20-1 | many | TRBD1 | TRBJ1-6
TGCGCCAGCAGCTTTTCCTCAGGGAACTACGAGCAGTACTTC | CASSFSSGNYEQYF | TRBV5-1 | many | NA | TRBJ2-7
TGTGCCAGCAGCTTAGCAACCGGGCCGAGGACGCAGTATTTT | CASSLATGPRTQYF | TRBV7-8 | many | NA | TRBJ2-3
TGCGCCAGCAGCTTTGTGGGTTATGGCAACACCGGGGAGCTGTTTTTT | CASSFVGYGNTGELFF | TRBV5-1 | many | NA | TRBJ2-2
TGCAGTGCTAGAACGGGATCTCAGAACACTGAAGCTTTCTTT | CSARTGSQNTEAFF | TRBV20-1 | many | NA | TRBJ1-1
TGTGCCATCAGTGGGGAAATTCTGCTCTATGGCTACACCTTC | CAISGEILLYGYTF | TRBV10-3 | many | NA | TRBJ1-2
TGTGCCACCAGCAGGGGCGGCACGGGTAGCACAGATACGCAGTATTTT | CATSRGGTGSTDTQYF | TRBV15 | many | NA | TRBJ2-3
TGTGCCACCAGCAGAGCCCAGGGGATTCAGCCCCAGCATTTT | CATSRAQGIQPQHF | TRBV15 | many | NA | TRBJ1-5
TGCAGTGCCGACAAGGGACAGGACGGAGATACGCAGTATTTT | CSADKGQDGDTQYF | TRBV20-1 | many | TRBD1 | TRBJ2-3
TGCGCCAGCAGCTCGGGTCCCCCCTCGAGAGAGCAGTACTTC | CASSSGPPSREQYF | TRBV5-1 | many | NA | TRBJ2-7
TGTGCCAGCAGCTTGACCCCGTCTAACTATGGCTACACCTTC | CASSLTPSNYGYTF | TRBV5-5 | many | NA | TRBJ1-2
TGCGCCAGCAGCTACTTTGGACTGGGAGTTGGCTACACCTTC | CASSYFGLGVGYTF | TRBV5-1 | many | NA | TRBJ1-2
TGTGCCAGCAGCCAAGCGCATAGCAATCAGCCCCAGCATTTT | CASSQAHSNQPQHF | TRBV3-1 | many | NA | TRBJ1-5
TGTGCCAGCAGCCCGGACCGTACAGATACGCAGTATTTT | CASSPDRTDTQYF | TRBV6-6 | many | NA | TRBJ2-3
TGTGCCAGCAGTTACTCGGGAGGGACAGATACGCAGTATTTT | CASSYSGGTDTQYF | TRBV6-6 | many | TRBD2 | TRBJ2-3
TGTGCCAGCAGTGGGAATCAGCCCCAGCATTTT | CASSGNQPQHF | TRBV6-1 | many | NA | TRBJ1-5
TGTGCCAGCAGCTCAGACGTGCTACTCTACGAGCAGTACTTC | CASSSDVLLYEQYF | TRBV7-2 | many | NA | TRBJ2-7
TGCAGCGTTGAGGGACTAGCTGGTCCCGAGCAGTACTTC | CSVEGLAGPEQYF | TRBV29-1 | many | TRBD2 | TRBJ2-7
TGTGCCAGCAGCTTGGGGCTAGCGGGAGGAGGTAATGAGCAGTTCTTC | CASSLGLAGGGNEQFF | TRBV5-6 | many | TRBD2 | TRBJ2-1
TGTGCCAGCAGCTTACTACTCGCTCAGCCCCAGCATTTT | CASSLLLAQPQHF | TRBV7-2 | NA | NA | TRBJ1-5
TGCAGTGCGACCCCGGGGGCTACCTACAATGAGCAGTTCTTC | CSATPGATYNEQFF | TRBV20-1 | many | NA | TRBJ2-1
TGTGCCAGCAGCTTAGCGGGGTCGATCAATGAGCAGTTCTTC | CASSLAGSINEQFF | TRBV11-2 | many | NA | TRBJ2-1
TGCAGCGTTGAAGATTCAGGGGCTGGAAACACCATATATTTT | CSVEDSGAGNTIYF | TRBV29-1 | many | NA | TRBJ1-3
TGCAGTGCTAGTCCAGGGGGCTCGAACACTGAAGCTTTCTTT | CSASPGGSNTEAFF | TRBV20-1 | many | TRBD1 | TRBJ1-1
TGTGCCAGCAGCCCAGACATAGGTGGAAACACCATATATTTT | CASSPDIGGNTIYF | TRBV7-7 | NA | NA | TRBJ1-3
TGTGCCAGCAGCTTGGGTCTAGGGGTCTCTTATGGCTACACCTTC | CASSLGLGVSYGYTF | TRBV5-6 | NA | NA | TRBJ1-2
TGTGCCAGCAGCTTAGCAGTGGCTGAAGCTTTCTTT | CASSLAVAEAFF | TRBV7-9 | many | NA | TRBJ1-1
TGTGCCAGCAGCTTGCCCGGGACCCACAATGAGCAGTTCTTC | CASSLPGTHNEQFF | TRBV5-5 | many | NA | TRBJ2-1
TGCAGTGCTAGAGCCCCCGGGGGGGATGGCTACACCTTC | CSARAPGGDGYTF | TRBV20-1 | NA | NA | TRBJ1-2
TGCGCCACCAGTGATCCAGGCTACAATGAGCAGTTCTTC | CATSDPGYNEQFF | TRBV24-1 | NA | NA | TRBJ2-1
TGTGCCAGCATGGGGGACCCTACGAAGCAGTACTTC | CASMGDPTKQYF | TRBV6-5 | many | NA | TRBJ2-7
TGTGCCAGCAGCCAAGATGCGACTAGCAATCAGCCCCAGCATTTT | CASSQDATSNQPQHF | TRBV3-1 | many | NA | TRBJ1-5
TGTGCCAGCAGCCGGAGGGGGTCGAACACTGAAGCTTTCTTT | CASSRRGSNTEAFF | TRBV7-2 | many | NA | TRBJ1-1
TGCGCCAGCAGTGTTATAGCGGGGGGCACAGATACGCAGTATTTT | CASSVIAGGTDTQYF | TRBV10-2 | many | TRBD2 | TRBJ2-3
TGTGTCAGCAGCGGGTACGATCAGTACTTC | CVSSGYDQYF | TRBV11-2 | NA | NA | TRBJ2-7
TGCGCCAGCAGCCAAGAGTCCCATTCACCCCTCCACTTT | CASSQESHSPLHF | TRBV4-3 | many | NA | TRBJ1-6
TGTGCCAGCAGCTTAGTGCGGAGCGAGAAGCCCCAGCATTTT | CASSLVRSEKPQHF | TRBV7-8 | few | NA | TRBJ1-5
TGTGCCAGCAGCCCCTGGATCGGATCTAATTCACCCCTCCACTTT | CASSPWIGSNSPLHF | TRBV7-8 | many | NA | TRBJ1-6
TGCGCCAGCAGCTTAACTGCCACTAGCGGGGGCACAGATACGCAGTATTTT | CASSLTATSGGTDTQYF | TRBV5-1 | many | TRBD2 | TRBJ2-3
TGTGCCAGCAGTTCAGGGATGGGCAATCAGCCCCAGCATTTT | CASSSGMGNQPQHF | TRBV7-2 | many | NA | TRBJ1-5
TGTGCCAGCAGCCAAGAATGGAAGGGCAGGACTGAAGCTTTCTTT | CASSQEWKGRTEAFF | TRBV4-2 | many | NA | TRBJ1-1
TGTGCCAGCAGCCAAGAGATGGGGGGCTACACCTTC | CASSQEMGGYTF | TRBV3-1 | many | NA | TRBJ1-2
TGCAGTGCTAGGTATAGCGGGAGGAGGTACGAGCAGTACTTC | CSARYSGRRYEQYF | TRBV20-1 | many | TRBD2 | TRBJ2-7
TGTGCCACCAGTTCGGGGGACAGGGACGCCCAAGAGACCCAGTACTTC | CATSSGDRDAQETQYF | TRBV24-1 | many | TRBD1 | TRBJ2-5
TGTGCCAGCAGCCCGGGACTAGCGGGCTACGAGCAGTACTTC | CASSPGLAGYEQYF | TRBV7-8 | many | TRBD2 | TRBJ2-7
TGTGCCAGCAGCTTATTTAAGCGGAAGTTATACACAGATACACAGTATTTT | CASSLFKRKLYTDTQYF | TRBV7-2 | NA | NA | TRBJ2-3
TGCGCCAGCATAGGTGAAGGGGAGACCCAGTACTTC | CASIGEGETQYF | TRBV5-1 | many | NA | TRBJ2-5
TGTGCCAGCAGGCGCCGGGACAGCGACTCCTACGAGCAGTACTTC | CASRRRDSDSYEQYF | TRBV7-2 | many | TRBD1 | TRBJ2-7
TGTGCCAGCTCCGACCCGGTTGCAGAGAGGTGGGAATATAGCAATCAGCCCCAGCATTTT | CASSDPVAERWEYSNQPQHF | TRBV6-2/TRBV6-3 | many | NA | TRBJ1-5